One T cell receptor (beta chain) is described in this entry. Its antigen remains unidentified. The TCR cDNA carried a universal primer site and UMIs from 5'RACE template switching. TCRdb called the 5' RACE reads again in MiXCR, with one record for every CDR3 protein. The table shows about 330,000 distinct CDR3 sequences, with roughly 7% occurring only once. This record belongs to a study of T cells after yellow fever vaccination. Study-wide results and limits: Faster peaking, at day 5 versus 15, marked a secondary response that was weaker.

V dropped 1 base and J dropped 3 bases, with 7 bases sitting between them. Germline V lookup: CDR1 SGHTA, CDR2 FQGNSA. This CDR3 contains 13 residues. V usage is TRBV7-2 and J usage is TRBJ2-7; D gene uncertain. Here the sequenced sample was PBMCs, taken roughly 46 days after the first yellow fever vaccination. This clonotype was sampled from a man between 18 and 35 years old who received the YFV17D yellow fever vaccine. This CDR3 reads CASSLERYYEQYV. CDR3 nucleotides: TGTGCCAGCAGCTTAGAGCGATACTACGAGCAGTACGTC.